Detailed here is one T cell receptor (beta chain). The record originates from a study of cytomegalovirus exposure and HLA in healthy donors. Primers for the PCR totalled 60 Vbeta and 13 Jbeta. In the original analysis: Unique TCR beta chains numbered approximately 80 million in a later analysis, with roughly 11 million shared. Sequencing used immunoSEQ multiplex PCR; TCRdb keeps in-frame clones, though not all of them. The V and J calls and clone size are taken from that table; D and trimming were inferred from the DNA. The sample includes under 150,000 clones. The V gene's germline CDR1 is ENHRY and CDR2 SYGVKD. The CDR3 is 17 amino acids. The V end lost 0 bases, the J end lost 5 bases, and 19 bases lay between the germline ends.

Sequenced input: PBMCs. This rearrangement joins TRBV10-3 to TRBJ1-1, with a weak D call TRBD1 (5 bases). This TCR came from a middle-aged man in good health and CMV-seronegative. The CDR3 spells CAISESPGGKGPTEAFF. CDR3 DNA sequence: TGTGCCATCAGTGAGTCGCCGGGGGGGAAGGGGCCGACTGAAGCTTTCTTT.